This TCR beta chain was identified in a study of cytomegalovirus exposure and HLA in healthy donors. A word on this clone: The antigen is undetermined.

V lost 10 bases to trimming and J lost 1 base; unmatched junction nucleotides: 9. Germline CDR1 SGHVS, CDR2 FNYEAQ. This CDR3 is 15 amino acids long. Nominally healthy donors provided the samples, though records likely missed some immune exposures. Broader study findings: In a later analysis, V- and J-gene trimming of beta chains associated with a DCLRE1C missense variant, replicated independently. Associated with cytomegalovirus, according to the listing, were 150 to 200 TCR beta chains. TRBV6-2, TRBV6-3 and some other V segments were excluded as indistinguishable.

The primer mix had 60 Vbeta and 13 Jbeta primers. Some clones are missing from TCRdb's copy, which holds only in-frame ones; the method was immunoSEQ multiplex PCR. The table lists 160,000 or so clones, about 72% of them singletons, with over 2% in the top ten. The chain combines TRBV7-6 with TRBJ2-2; TRBD1 agrees at 7 bases. This TCR was sampled from a human donor in good health. The material sequenced was PBMCs. CDR3 in DNA: TGTGCCACCAATCTGGGGGACAGGAACACCGGGGAGCTGTTTTTT. Its translation is CATNLGDRNTGELFF. The full variable domain, in which reference TRBV7-6 and TRBJ2-2 provide the parts outside the CDR3, is GAGVSQSPRYKVTKRGQDVALRCDPISGHVSLYWYRQALGQGPEFLTYFNYEAQQDKSGLPNDRFSAERPEGSISTLTIQRTEQRDSAMYRCATNLGDRNTGELFFGEGSRLTVL.